The 12 T cell receptor beta chains below all came from one sample that was sequenced in a study of neurological immune-mediated disorders. Indicated time point: technical triplicate 2. One entry per CDR3 protein, called by TCRdb with MiXCR from the 5' RACE reads. This sample has roughly 32,000 distinct CDR3 sequences, with 10% to 15% found just once. Sequencing was performed on CD4+ T cells from blood. The receptor source for this set is a female donor with HTLV-1-associated myelopathy (HAM/TSP).

CDR3 loop: CASSVGASGSEETQYF. CDR3 bases: TGTGCCAGCAGCGTAGGAGCTAGCGGGAGTGAAGAGACCCAGTACTTC. This chain uses TRBV9 with TRBJ2-5; 10 positions agree with TRBD2. With 0 bases clipped from V and 3 bases from J, the junction kept 5 bases outside the gene matches. This CDR3 spans 16 amino acids. Germline CDR1 SGDLS, CDR2 YYNGEE.

Worth noting for this clonotype: The DNA is omitted, as the CDR3 cannot be located on it reliably, and the CDR3 follows TCRdb's listing. The gene calls are TRBV13 and TRBJ1-1. Both ends counted, the CDR3 spans 17 residues. The germline V gene encodes CDR1 PRHDT and CDR2 FYEKMQ (reference sequence). CDR3: CASSIYLCSVADTEAFF.

Many counts were recorded for this clonotype. The chain employs TRBV12-3 or TRBV12-4 and TRBJ1-6; D uncertain. V lost 5 bases, J lost 6 bases, and 5 bases lay in between. This CDR3 is 12 amino acids long. The CDR3 region is CASSPLNSPLHF. The CDR3 DNA reads TGTGCCAGCAGTCCCCTTAATTCACCCCTCCACTTT.

This clonotype is labeled medium-sized. The CDR3: CATPDSRGEDQPQHF. The CDR3 region has the DNA TGTGCCACCCCCGATTCCAGGGGGGAGGATCAGCCCCAGCATTTT. This chain links TRBV24-1 with TRBJ1-5, with 7 positions matching TRBD1. CDR1 and CDR2 (germline): KGHDR, SFDVKD. This CDR3 spans 15 amino acids. V lost 9 bases and J lost 5; bases outside the gene matches: 12.

This clonotype was counted at least ten times. The V gene is TRBV6-2 or TRBV6-3, the J gene TRBJ2-5, with D perhaps TRBD1 (6 bases). The CDR3 loop spans 13 amino acids. V was pared by 6 bases and J by 4 bases, with 12 bases between. Germline V gene sequence: CDR1 MNHEY, CDR2 SVGEGT. The CDR3 sequence: CASSHVRGETQYF. The CDR3 DNA follows: TGTGCCAGCAGCCACGTCAGGGGAGAGACCCAGTACTTC.

A remark on this clonotype: A clone one base away is much larger, so this may be a read error. The genes are TRBV20-1 and TRBJ2-7; 8 nucleotides align to TRBD2. CDR1 is DFQATT, CDR2 SNEGSKA, per germline (reference sequence). The CDR3 is made up of 13 amino acids. Trimming cost V 6 bases and J 3 bases; bases outside gene matches: 7. CDR3: CSAVSGSFYEQYF. The CDR3 DNA reads as TGCAGTGCGGTGAGCGGGAGCTTCTACGAGCAGTACTTC.

This clonotype was picked up many times. This chain uses TRBV12-3 or TRBV12-4 with TRBJ2-7; TRBD1 matches 7 bases. CDR3 length: 14 residues. The V segment lost 6 bases and the J segment 3 bases; nucleotides outside the gene matches: 8. This chain's CDR3 is CASSLRTGGYEQYF. As DNA, the CDR3 is TGTGCCAGCAGCCTGCGGACAGGAGGCTACGAGCAGTACTTC.

The table lists this clonotype with many counts. The chain uses TRBV28 and TRBJ2-5, with TRBD1 matching over 9 bases. The CDR3 extends over 14 amino acids. Trimming took 5 bases from V and 4 from J; bases not matched to a gene: 5. Germline CDR1 reads MDHEN; CDR2 reads SYDVKM. CDR3: CASSPWTGVETQYF. CDR3 coding DNA: TGTGCCAGCAGTCCATGGACAGGGGTAGAGACCCAGTACTTC.

Many counts were recorded for this clonotype. The V call is TRBV2, the J call TRBJ2-3, with D maybe TRBD2 (6 bases). The V gene lost 7 bases and the J gene lost 0 bases, with 11 bases spanning the gap. Germline V CDR1 and CDR2: SNHLY, FYNNEI. This CDR3 comprises 14 residues. The DNA of the CDR3 is TGTGCCAGCACTAGTGGGACTAGCACAGATACGCAGTATTTT. As protein: CASTSGTSTDTQYF.

This clonotype has at least ten counts. Here the CDR3 DNA reads TGTGCCAGCAGCTTATGGTTTAATGAAAAACTGTTTTTT. Its protein is CASSLWFNEKLFF. This chain joins TRBV7-8 and TRBJ1-4; D is unclear. The CDR3 is made up of 13 amino acids. Trimming removed 2 bases at V and 4 bases at J, with 5 bases between. Germline loops: CDR1 SGHVS, CDR2 FQNEAQ.

Many counts were recorded for this clonotype. The rearrangement links TRBV20-1 to TRBJ2-5; 12 bases match TRBD1. Trimming took 8 bases from V and 5 from J; bases not matched to a gene: 6. Germline values: CDR1 DFQATT, CDR2 SNEGSKA (reference sequence). The CDR3 loop spans 13 amino acids. CDR3 region: CSPGQGAGETQYF. The CDR3 nucleotides read TGCAGTCCGGGACAGGGGGCCGGGGAGACCCAGTACTTC.

In its sample, this clonotype was seen many times. CDR3 coding DNA: TGTGCCAGCAGTGGGCAAAATCAGCCCCAGCATTTT. Its translation: CASSGQNQPQHF. The chain links TRBV2 to TRBJ1-5; D remains ambiguous. The V end was cut by 4 bases, the J end by 4 bases, with 5 bases between. Germline assignment: CDR1 SNHLY and CDR2 FYNNEI. CDR3 length: 12 amino acids. The full variable domain, with the rest looked up from reference TRBV2 and TRBJ1-5, is EPEVTQTPSHQVTQMGQEVILRCVPISNHLYFYWYRQILGQKVEFLVSFYNNEISEKSEIFDDQFSVERPDGSNFTLKIRSTKLEDSAMYFCASSGQNQPQHFGDGTRLSIL.